The 17 T cell receptor beta chains presented below share a single source sample, sequenced in a study of memory CD4+ T cells and cytomegalovirus serostatus. The sort gate was single viable CD3+CD4+CD8-CD45RO+ cells for memory CD4+ T cells. Generated by immunoSEQ multiplex PCR, the TCRdb table keeps only in-frame clones and is missing some. The sample carries over 75,000 clones, approximately 80% recorded once. Sequenced sample: memory CD4+ T cells from blood. These receptors all stem from an adult in good health and CMV-seropositive.

The V gene is TRBV11-2, the J gene TRBJ2-1; tentatively, D is TRBD2 (5 bases). V was shortened by 0 bases and J by 0 bases, with 15 bases between the two germline ends. This CDR3 spans 18 amino acids. Germline V lookup: CDR1 SGHAT, CDR2 FQNNGV. The CDR3 sequence: CASSLDRLASSSYNEQFF. CDR3 nucleotide sequence: TGTGCCAGCAGCTTAGATCGGCTAGCCTCGAGCTCCTACAATGAGCAGTTCTTC.

V and J are TRBV28 and TRBJ1-2; TRBD1 matches at 10 bases. Germline V gives CDR1 MDHEN, CDR2 SYDVKM. The CDR3 is 14 residues long. V shed 8 bases and J 5 bases; nucleotides not matched to a gene: 8. In DNA, the CDR3 is TGTGCCAGCGGGGGGACAGGGGCCTTTTATGGCTACACCTTC. Protein product: CASGGTGAFYGYTF.

V gene TRBV28 combines with J gene TRBJ1-3; TRBD1 might be the D (5 bases). CDR3 size: 15 residues. V lost 7 bases, J lost 2 bases, and 15 bases lay in between. Germline V gene lookup returns CDR1 MDHEN and CDR2 SYDVKM. The CDR3 sequence is CASTHAGGTGNTIYF. CDR3 coding DNA: TGTGCCAGCACCCATGCGGGGGGGACTGGAAACACCATATATTTT.

This clone was picked up a small number of times. The chain couples TRBV7-8 to TRBJ1-1, with unresolved D. This CDR3 is built from 16 residues. The V end lost 2 bases, the J end lost 5 bases, and 18 bases lay between the germline ends. Germline lookup yields CDR1 SGHVS and CDR2 FQNEAQ. The CDR3 protein is CASSLQSGKRVTEAFF. As DNA, the CDR3 is TGTGCCAGCAGCTTACAATCCGGGAAGAGGGTAACTGAAGCTTTCTTT.

This chain links TRBV28 with TRBJ1-2; D is perhaps TRBD1 (6 bases). CDR3 size: 17 residues. Germline assignment: CDR1 MDHEN and CDR2 SYDVKM. The V end lost 1 base, the J end lost 4 bases, and 19 bases lay between the germline ends. CDR3 loop: CASSLSSRDTAFYGYTF. CDR3 in DNA: TGTGCCAGCAGTTTATCATCCCGGGACACCGCATTCTATGGCTACACCTTC.

The chain links TRBV4-1 to TRBJ2-5, with 12 bases aligning to TRBD2. V dropped 5 bases and J dropped 5; count of bases not matched to a gene: 6. Germline-derived CDR1 and CDR2 are MGHRA and YSYEKL. The CDR3 runs 15 residues. The CDR3 nucleotides are TGCGCCAGCAGCGGGGGGCTAGCGGGAGGGGAGACCCAGTACTTC. Amino acids: CASSGGLAGGETQYF.

The chain joins TRBV7-3 to TRBJ2-7, with D tentatively TRBD2 (6 bases). This CDR3 comprises 13 residues. V lost 5 bases and J 0 bases, leaving 8 bases between the germline ends. Per the germline V gene, CDR1 is SGHTA and CDR2 is FQGTGA. The CDR3 region is CASSPTSSYEQYF. For the CDR3, the DNA is TGTGCCAGCAGCCCGACTAGCTCCTACGAGCAGTACTTC.

In its sample, this clone was seen a few times. This chain uses TRBV6-5 with TRBJ1-1; D is perhaps TRBD1 (5 bases). This CDR3 is built from 13 residues. CDR1 is MNHEY and CDR2 is SVGAGI in the germline V gene. V dropped 0 bases and J dropped 6 bases, with 8 bases sitting between them. CDR3 nucleotide sequence: TGTGCCAGCAGTTACTCGGGGGGTCCTGAAGCTTTCTTT. Protein sequence: CASSYSGGPEAFF.

The gene calls are TRBV2 and TRBJ2-3; possibly TRBD1 for D (6 bases). V lost 5 bases to trimming and J lost 6 bases, with 9 bases between them. Germline CDR1 reads SNHLY; CDR2 reads FYNNEI. The CDR3 has 12 amino acids. In DNA form, the CDR3 reads TGTGCCAGCAGTCTTCAGGGGGATACGCAGTATTTT. Translated, it gives CASSLQGDTQYF.

The DNA for the CDR3 is TGCGCCAGCAGCCGGGACAGGGCGAACACTGAAGCTTTCTTT. This gives the protein CASSRDRANTEAFF. J is TRBJ1-1 and V is TRBV4-1; 9 bases line up with TRBD1. CDR1 MGHRA and CDR2 YSYEKL come from the germline V gene. The CDR3 runs 14 residues. The V segment lost 4 bases and the J segment 1 base; nucleotides outside the gene matches: 1.

This clone was counted ten times or more. This rearrangement joins TRBV29-1 to TRBJ1-2; D call uncertain. Germline lookup yields CDR1 SQVTM and CDR2 ANQGSEA. Trimming cost V 5 bases and J 7 bases, with 14 bases left between them. The CDR3 sequence is 12 residues long. The CDR3 nucleotides read TGCAGCGTTAGTGAGGGAAGGGTTGGCTACACCTTC. Translating it yields CSVSEGRVGYTF. Full variable domain (remainder filled in from reference TRBV29-1 and TRBJ1-2): SAVISQKPSRDICQRGTSLTIQCQVDSQVTMMFWYRQQPGQSLTLIATANQGSEATYESGFVIDKFPISRPNLTFSTLTVSNMSPEDSSIYLCSVSEGRVGYTFGSGTRLTVV.

V gene TRBV10-1 combines with J gene TRBJ2-7; 9 bases match TRBD1. Germline V lookup: CDR1 WNHNN, CDR2 SYGVQD (reference sequence). The length of the CDR3 is 14 residues. The trim removed 4 bases at V and 5 bases at J, leaving 6 bases unmatched. The CDR3 sequence is CASSAGQGGNEQYF. In DNA, the CDR3 is TGCGCCAGCAGTGCGGGACAGGGTGGGAACGAGCAGTACTTC.

This chain links TRBV19 with TRBJ2-5; D may correspond to TRBD1 or TRBD2 (5 bases each). This CDR3 comprises 13 residues. Trimming pared 1 base from V and 7 bases from J, leaving 10 bases between. The germline V gene has CDR1 LNHDA and CDR2 SQIVND (reference sequence). The CDR3 region is CASSIGGARTQYF. The CDR3 DNA reads TGTGCCAGTAGTATAGGAGGGGCTCGGACCCAGTACTTC.

The gene calls are TRBV19 and TRBJ1-2, with D unclear. Germline V lookup: CDR1 LNHDA, CDR2 SQIVND (reference sequence). V dropped 7 bases and J dropped 1 base, with 10 bases sitting between them. CDR3 length: 13 amino acids. For the CDR3, the DNA is TGTGCCAGTAATCTCCAGAGTAACTATGGCTACACCTTC. It yields the protein CASNLQSNYGYTF.

This sequence joins TRBV2 and TRBJ2-3; 8 bases are a match to TRBD1. The CDR3 totals 17 residues. Germline V gene lookup returns CDR1 SNHLY and CDR2 FYNNEI. J gave up 2 bases and V 3 bases, and 10 bases lay outside the gene matches. The CDR3 coding sequence is TGTGCCAGCAGTGAGCCCAGGGGGCTAGAGAACACAGATACGCAGTATTTT. Its translation: CASSEPRGLENTDTQYF.

The chain uses TRBV11-2 and TRBJ1-1; D uncertain. Germline V CDR1 and CDR2: SGHAT, FQNNGV. This CDR3 has 20 residues. Between the trimmed V and J ends, which lost 0 bases and 0 bases, there was a span of 23 bases. CDR3 sequence (DNA): TGTGCCAGCAGCTTAGAGGGTCTTTACTGGGCAGCCACTATGAACACTGAAGCTTTCTTT. The encoded protein is CASSLEGLYWAATMNTEAFF.

The chain is built from TRBV25-1 and TRBJ2-3; D may be TRBD2 (5 bases). The CDR3 has 16 amino acids. Germline assignment: CDR1 MGHDK and CDR2 SYGVNS. V was trimmed by 3 bases and J by 0 bases, leaving 13 bases between them. The CDR3 here is CASSDLLGASTDTQYF. The CDR3 bases are TGTGCCAGCAGTGATCTACTAGGAGCGAGCACAGATACGCAGTATTTT.